This T cell receptor beta chain was captured by sequencing in a study of shared clonotypes between healthy human individuals. Findings and limits, study-wide: Large sequencing depth failed to make sorted-subset sequencing complete, rarefaction showed. Clonotypes that were shared across a few donors made up roughly 5% of naive CD4 clonotypes.

The germline V gene has CDR1 SGHVS and CDR2 FQNEAQ. There are 12 residues in the CDR3. Deletions cut 5 bases from V and 4 bases from J, with 7 bases between. TCRdb's copy holds only in-frame clones and misses some; the assay was immunoSEQ multiplex PCR. The data show 550,000 to 700,000 clones, with about three quarters seen just once and around 2% held by the top ten. Notes on this clone: Its antigen is as yet unknown.

The TCR comes from a woman aged 25 to 45 in good health. Sequenced material: memory CD4+ T cells sorted from blood. Documented subset: CD45RA-negative fraction. This sequence joins TRBV7-8 and TRBJ2-3; no clear D gene. CDR3 in DNA: TGTGCCAGCAGCCAATTAGCAGATACGCAGTATTTT. It encodes CASSQLADTQYF.